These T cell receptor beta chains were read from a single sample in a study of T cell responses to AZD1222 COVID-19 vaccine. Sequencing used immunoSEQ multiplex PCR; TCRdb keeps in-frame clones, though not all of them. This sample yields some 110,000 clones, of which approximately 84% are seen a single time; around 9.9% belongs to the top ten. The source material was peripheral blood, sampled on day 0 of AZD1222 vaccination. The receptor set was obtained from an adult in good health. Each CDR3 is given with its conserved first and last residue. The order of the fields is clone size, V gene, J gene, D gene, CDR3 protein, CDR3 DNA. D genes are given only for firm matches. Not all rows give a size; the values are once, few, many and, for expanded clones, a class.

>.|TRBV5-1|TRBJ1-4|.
CASRLRPGKEEKLFF
TGCGCCAGCAGATTGAGGCCGGGAAAAGAGGAAAAACTGTTTTTT
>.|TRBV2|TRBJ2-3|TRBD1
CASIDRGTDTQYF
TGTGCCAGCATAGACAGGGGCACAGATACGCAGTATTTT
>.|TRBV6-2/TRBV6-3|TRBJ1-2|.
CASSYLNGYTF
TGTGCCAGCAGTTACCTCAATGGCTACACCTTC
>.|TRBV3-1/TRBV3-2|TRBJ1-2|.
CASSQTTANYGYTF
TGTGCCAGCAGCCAAACGACAGCTAACTATGGCTACACCTTC
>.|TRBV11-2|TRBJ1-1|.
CASSLAVGGAFF
TGTGCCAGCAGCTTAGCGGTCGGGGGAGCTTTCTTT
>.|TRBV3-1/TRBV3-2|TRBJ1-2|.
CASSQGNTGAGYTF
TGTGCCAGCAGCCAAGGGAACACGGGGGCTGGCTACACCTTC
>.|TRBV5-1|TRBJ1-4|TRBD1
CASSLALTGGNEKLFF
TGCGCCAGCAGCTTGGCCTTGACAGGGGGCAATGAAAAACTGTTTTTT
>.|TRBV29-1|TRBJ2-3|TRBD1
CSVGLGQGNYGTDTQYF
TGCAGCGTTGGATTGGGACAGGGGAATTACGGCACAGATACGCAGTATTTT
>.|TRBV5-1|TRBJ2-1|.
CASSDGGTSYNEQFF
TGCGCCAGCAGTGACGGGGGTACCTCCTACAATGAGCAGTTCTTC
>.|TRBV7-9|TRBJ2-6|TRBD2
CASSLAGGRTGANVLTF
TGTGCCAGCAGCTTAGCTGGCGGGAGGACCGGGGCCAACGTCCTGACTTTC
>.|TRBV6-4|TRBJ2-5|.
CASSGGPLETQYF
TGTGCCAGCAGTGGAGGGCCGCTGGAGACCCAGTACTTC
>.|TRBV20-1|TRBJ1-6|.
CSASLRSSYNSPLHF
TGCAGTGCTAGTTTACGGAGCTCCTATAATTCACCCCTCCACTTT
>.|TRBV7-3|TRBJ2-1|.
CASSRHPGNEQFF
TGTGCCAGCAGCCGCCATCCGGGAAATGAGCAGTTCTTC
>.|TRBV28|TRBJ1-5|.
CASSGVISNQPQHF
TGTGCCAGTAGCGGGGTAATTTCGAATCAGCCCCAGCATTTT
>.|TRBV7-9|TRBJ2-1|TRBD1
CASSSGTGTHNEQFF
TGTGCCAGCAGCTCAGGGACAGGGACCCACAATGAGCAGTTCTTC
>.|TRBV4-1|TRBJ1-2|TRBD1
CASSHQRGGQGASGYTF
TGCGCCAGCAGCCATCAAAGGGGGGGACAGGGGGCTTCTGGCTACACCTTC
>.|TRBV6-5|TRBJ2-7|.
CASSYYGRGYEQYF
TGTGCCAGCAGTTACTACGGCAGGGGTTACGAGCAGTACTTC
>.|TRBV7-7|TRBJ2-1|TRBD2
CASSPRGGGYNEQFF
TGTGCTAGCAGCCCCAGAGGCGGGGGCTACAATGAGCAGTTCTTC
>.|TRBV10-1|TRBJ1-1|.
CARAGPRNTEAFF
TGCGCCAGGGCGGGGCCGAGGAACACTGAAGCTTTCTTT
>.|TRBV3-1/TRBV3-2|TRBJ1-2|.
CASRVGGGNHGYTF
TGTGCCAGCAGAGTCGGCGGGGGGAATCATGGCTACACCTTC
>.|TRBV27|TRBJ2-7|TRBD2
CASRPAGGSAEQYF
TGTGCCAGCCGCCCCGCGGGAGGATCCGCCGAGCAGTACTTC
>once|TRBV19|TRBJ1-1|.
CASSPDGHGNTEAFF
TGTGCCAGTAGTCCGGACGGGCACGGTAACACTGAAGCTTTCTTT